The following is a TCR beta chain sequence with its context. Its antigen is still unknown. This specimen belongs to a study of cytomegalovirus exposure and HLA in healthy donors. Points from the study as a whole: A missense variant in DCLRE1C was later tied to TCR beta V- and J-gene trimming. For presence/absence analyses, sequencing depth was assumed to be roughly uniform across donors. The Asian-associated ancestry cluster reportedly had fewer N-insertions than the roughly 670-donor mean in a later analysis.

CDR1 SNHLY and CDR2 FYNNEI come from the germline V gene. There are 15 residues in the CDR3. Trimming at V came to 2 bases and at J to 6 bases, leaving 8 bases not matched to a gene. PCR employed 60 Vbeta and 13 Jbeta primers. Repertoires were generated with immunoSEQ multiplex PCR, while TCRdb's copy carries only in-frame clones and drops some. Of approximately 95,000 clones in the sample, around 84% were seen once. This chain links TRBV2 with TRBJ2-7, with 9 bases matching TRBD2. This TCR came from a woman in her thirties or forties in good health and CMV-seropositive. Sequenced: PBMCs. The CDR3 region is CASSEYALAGTEQYF. CDR3 DNA sequence: TGTGCCAGCAGTGAATATGCCCTAGCGGGAACCGAGCAGTACTTC.